This T cell receptor beta chain was profiled in a study of CD8 T cells in Susac syndrome. The authors reverse transcribed about 0.5 to 1 ug RNA with random hexamers. Amplification of the TCR beta CDR3 was carried out by immunoSEQ multiplex PCR, which spanned a total of 54 Vbeta and 13 Jbeta segments. TCRdb called the immunoSEQ multiplex PCR reads again in MiXCR, with one record for every CDR3 protein. The sample has around 71,000 distinct CDR3 sequences, 96% seen once. For this clonotype: Its antigen is not identified.

Study-wide results and limits: The study's TCR sequencing and HLA analysis covered a relatively small number of individuals, and the study acknowledged this.

Germline loops: CDR1 DFQATT, CDR2 SNEGSKA (reference sequence). V was pared by 2 bases and J by 2 bases, with 9 bases of the junction left unmatched. This CDR3 has 16 amino acids. Sequenced material: CD4+ T cells from PBMCs. This rearrangement joins TRBV20-1 to TRBJ2-3, with 8 bases aligning to TRBD1. This TCR derives from a human donor with multiple sclerosis. CDR3 bases: TGCAGTGCTAGAAGGGCGGCAGGGGGCTTCACAGATACGCAGTATTTT. Its protein product is CSARRAAGGFTDTQYF.